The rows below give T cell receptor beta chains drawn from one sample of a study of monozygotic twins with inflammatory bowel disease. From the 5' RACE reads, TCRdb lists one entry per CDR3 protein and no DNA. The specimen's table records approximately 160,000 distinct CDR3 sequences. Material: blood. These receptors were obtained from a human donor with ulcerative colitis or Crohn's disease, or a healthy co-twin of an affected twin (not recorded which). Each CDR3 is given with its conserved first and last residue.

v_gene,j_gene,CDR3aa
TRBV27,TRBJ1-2,CASSLTGARFNYGYTF
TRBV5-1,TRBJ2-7,CASRPGTSGAYEQYF
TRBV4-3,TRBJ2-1,CASSQVRLAGINEQFF
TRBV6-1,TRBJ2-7,CASSPPTQSSYEQYF
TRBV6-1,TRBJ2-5,CASRPMGSYQETQYF
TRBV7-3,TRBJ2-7,CASSLFLMWWEHYEQYF
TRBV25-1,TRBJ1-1,CASSETLNTEAFF
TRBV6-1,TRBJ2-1,CASTKVAGGYNEQFF
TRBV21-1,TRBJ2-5,CASSIQAGVGETQYF
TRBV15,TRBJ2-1,CATGDLAAYNEQFF
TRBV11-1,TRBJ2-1,CASSLPTGRSLSSYNEQFF
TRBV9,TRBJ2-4,CASSVGQADGQYF
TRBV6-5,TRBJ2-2,CASSYSPGRGAGELFF
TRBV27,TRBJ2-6,CASSPGTFTGANVLTF
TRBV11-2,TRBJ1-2,CASSLDYGDSDYGYTF
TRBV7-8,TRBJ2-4,CASSLRWELGNIQYF
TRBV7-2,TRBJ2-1,CASSPFTSGYNEQFF
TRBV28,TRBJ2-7,CASRNSGRAYSDEQYF
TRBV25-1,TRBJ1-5,CASSEYGGNNQPQHF
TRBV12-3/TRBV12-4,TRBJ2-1,CASSPGTGGVYEQFF
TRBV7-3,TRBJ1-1,CASSLFGGVGTEAFF
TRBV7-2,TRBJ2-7,CASSLVTSPTYEQYF
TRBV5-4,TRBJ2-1,CASSLELTTYYNEQFF
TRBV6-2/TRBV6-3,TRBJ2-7,CASSYPGQGVHEQYF
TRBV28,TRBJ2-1,CASRTLSGSFYNEQFF
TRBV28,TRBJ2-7,CASSYGPRSYEQYF
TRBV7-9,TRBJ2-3,CASSSRRGRTDTQYF
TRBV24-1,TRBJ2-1,CATSDFSGGYGNEQFF
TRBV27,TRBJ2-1,CASSHGQGVGDQFF
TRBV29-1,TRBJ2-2,CSVDGQGEGTGELFF
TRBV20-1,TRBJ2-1,CSARDILAGNYNEQFF
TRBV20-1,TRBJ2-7,CSANPPGPSYEQYF
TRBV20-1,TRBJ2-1,CSARDGRWRDGDNEQFF
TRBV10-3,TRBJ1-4,CAISDRSTATNEKLFF
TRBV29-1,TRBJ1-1,CSVTEVKDTEAFF
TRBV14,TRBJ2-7,CASSPGQEWYEQYF
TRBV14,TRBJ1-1,CASNRGTRGTEAFF
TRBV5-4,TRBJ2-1,CASSLAGPGGNEQFF
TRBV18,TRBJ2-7,CASSPSRDGFYEQYF
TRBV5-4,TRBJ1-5,CASSPGTGYNQPQHF
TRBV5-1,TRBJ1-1,CASSYPEDTEAFF
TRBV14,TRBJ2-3,CASSLRLREGEDTQYF
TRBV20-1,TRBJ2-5,CSASGAGGPKGETQYF
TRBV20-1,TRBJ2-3,CSAGLAGVNTQYF
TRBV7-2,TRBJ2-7,CASSLAQREQYF
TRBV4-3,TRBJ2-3,CASSHLDTDTQYF
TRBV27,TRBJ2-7,CASSLRGTSGSTYEQYF
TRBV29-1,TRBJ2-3,CSTSQGTDTQYF
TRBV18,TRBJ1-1,CASSPPSTGLGTEAFF
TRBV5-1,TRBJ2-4,CASSSALANIQYF
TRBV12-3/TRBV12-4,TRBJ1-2,CASSPWGQGRRYGYTF
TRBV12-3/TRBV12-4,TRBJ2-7,CASSLSKPSYEQYF